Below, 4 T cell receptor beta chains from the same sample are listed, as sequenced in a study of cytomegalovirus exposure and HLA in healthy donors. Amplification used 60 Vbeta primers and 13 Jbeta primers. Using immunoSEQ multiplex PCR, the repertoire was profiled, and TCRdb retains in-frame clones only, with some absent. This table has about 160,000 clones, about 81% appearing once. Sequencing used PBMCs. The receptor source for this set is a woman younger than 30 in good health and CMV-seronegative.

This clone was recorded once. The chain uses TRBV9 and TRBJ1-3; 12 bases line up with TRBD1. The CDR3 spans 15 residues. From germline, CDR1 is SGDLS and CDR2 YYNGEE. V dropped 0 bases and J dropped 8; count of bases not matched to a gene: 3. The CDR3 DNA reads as TGTGCCAGCAGCGTAGAGGGACAGGGGGCCCACACCATATATTTT. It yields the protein CASSVEGQGAHTIYF.

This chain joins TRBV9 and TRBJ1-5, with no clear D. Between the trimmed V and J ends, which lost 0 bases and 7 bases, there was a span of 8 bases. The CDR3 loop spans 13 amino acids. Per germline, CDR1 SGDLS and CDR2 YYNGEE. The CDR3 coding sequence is TGTGCCAGCAGCGTAGATATGCGACAGCCCCAGCATTTT. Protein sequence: CASSVDMRQPQHF.

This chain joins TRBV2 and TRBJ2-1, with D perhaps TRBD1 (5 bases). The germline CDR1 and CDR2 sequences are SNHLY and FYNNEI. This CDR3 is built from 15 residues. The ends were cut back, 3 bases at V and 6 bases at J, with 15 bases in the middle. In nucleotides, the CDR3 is TGTGCCAGCAGTGAGGAAGGGGTCGTCATCAATGAGCAGTTCTTC. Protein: CASSEEGVVINEQFF.

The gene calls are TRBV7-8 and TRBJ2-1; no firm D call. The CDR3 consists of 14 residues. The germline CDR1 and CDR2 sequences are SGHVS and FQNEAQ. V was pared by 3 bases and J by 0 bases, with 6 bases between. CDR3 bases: TGTGCCAGCAGCTTGTACAGCTCCTACAATGAGCAGTTCTTC. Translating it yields CASSLYSSYNEQFF.